A selection of T cell receptor beta chains follows, all from one sample in a study of T cell responses to AZD1222 COVID-19 vaccine. The data were produced by immunoSEQ multiplex PCR, yet TCRdb's version contains in-frame clones alone and is incomplete. The data contain around 120,000 clones, approximately 90% of them singletons. Sequencing used peripheral blood, obtained on day 0 of AZD1222 vaccination. The source is an adult in good health. The conserved cysteine and the conserved F or W are not part of the CDR3 here. Each record gives: V gene, J gene, D gene, CDR3 protein. The D gene is left open where the match is weak.

V: TRBV3-1/TRBV3-2
J: TRBJ1-1
D: NA
CDR3: ASSQLRSTLAF

V: TRBV19
J: TRBJ2-7
D: NA
CDR3: ASSIDGRGSYEQY

V: TRBV2
J: TRBJ2-3
D: TRBD1
CDR3: ASTLRQGPDTQY

V: TRBV28
J: TRBJ1-2
D: NA
CDR3: ASSFNPRATGASL

V: TRBV6-5
J: TRBJ1-5
D: NA
CDR3: ASRRTAGGEPQH

V: TRBV9
J: TRBJ1-3
D: NA
CDR3: ASSVQGSSGNTIY

V: TRBV6-1
J: TRBJ1-2
D: NA
CDR3: ASSERAVKNYGYT

V: TRBV25-1
J: TRBJ1-1
D: NA
CDR3: ASSETSLTEAF

V: TRBV5-1
J: TRBJ2-1
D: NA
CDR3: ASSSDRAVNGGLRGSYNEQF

V: TRBV3-1/TRBV3-2
J: TRBJ2-2
D: TRBD1
CDR3: ASSQDRGTNTGELF

V: TRBV9
J: TRBJ2-3
D: NA
CDR3: ASSAGGSQTQY

V: TRBV2
J: TRBJ2-3
D: TRBD2
CDR3: ASSGSSGRPDTQY

V: TRBV27
J: TRBJ1-5
D: TRBD1
CDR3: ASRPGQVTNQPQH

V: TRBV6-6
J: TRBJ2-1
D: NA
CDR3: ASSYSTGFSYNEQF

V: TRBV2
J: TRBJ1-3
D: TRBD1
CDR3: ASSPKIGTGSGNTIY

V: TRBV29-1
J: TRBJ2-2
D: NA
CDR3: SVESWSNTGELF

V: TRBV3-1/TRBV3-2
J: TRBJ1-3
D: TRBD1
CDR3: ASSQPGQGEGNTIY

V: TRBV7-7
J: TRBJ2-5
D: NA
CDR3: ASSPAPVGPETQY

V: TRBV15
J: TRBJ1-2
D: NA
CDR3: ATRTHPNYGYT

V: TRBV6-9
J: TRBJ2-7
D: TRBD1
CDR3: ASSSWDRVHEQY

V: TRBV29-1
J: TRBJ2-3
D: TRBD2
CDR3: SVARGGASTDTQY

V: TRBV19
J: TRBJ1-1
D: NA
CDR3: ASSIGEAEAF

V: TRBV30
J: TRBJ1-2
D: TRBD1
CDR3: AWSLNQQGAGYT

V: TRBV5-1
J: TRBJ2-2
D: TRBD2
CDR3: ASSKEPGLATGELF

V: TRBV7-2
J: TRBJ2-5
D: NA
CDR3: ASSSGQTQETQY

V: TRBV5-8
J: TRBJ1-2
D: TRBD1
CDR3: ASSTGQGGFGYT

V: TRBV7-3
J: TRBJ2-7
D: TRBD1
CDR3: ASSFTGAYEQY

V: TRBV6-1
J: TRBJ1-3
D: TRBD1
CDR3: ASSVGQGISGNTIY

V: TRBV9
J: TRBJ1-2
D: NA
CDR3: ASSGYYGYT

V: TRBV4-2
J: TRBJ2-7
D: TRBD2
CDR3: ASSQETSGSYEQY

V: TRBV30
J: TRBJ2-7
D: TRBD1
CDR3: AWSLVGRGSLEQY

V: TRBV10-3
J: TRBJ2-5
D: NA
CDR3: AISESVYQETQY

V: TRBV10-3
J: TRBJ2-7
D: TRBD2
CDR3: AISEEIGLAGLTRYEQY

V: TRBV28
J: TRBJ1-6
D: TRBD1
CDR3: ASRGTGTPLH

V: TRBV24-1
J: TRBJ2-5
D: TRBD1
CDR3: ATSAHSQGTLETQY

V: TRBV27
J: TRBJ2-7
D: TRBD2
CDR3: ASSPGTTLYEQY

V: TRBV19
J: TRBJ1-6
D: NA
CDR3: ASSILQPDSPLH

V: TRBV7-8
J: TRBJ2-2
D: TRBD1
CDR3: ASSLVGQEVPGELF

V: TRBV11-3
J: TRBJ2-1
D: TRBD2
CDR3: ASSLERGSGGNEQF

V: TRBV10-3
J: TRBJ2-5
D: NA
CDR3: AISDGLQETQY

V: TRBV5-8
J: TRBJ2-5
D: TRBD2
CDR3: ASSPWTSGSPQETQY

V: TRBV19
J: TRBJ2-5
D: TRBD1
CDR3: ASGQGWQETQY

V: TRBV3-1/TRBV3-2
J: TRBJ1-2
D: NA
CDR3: ASSQLAGYT

V: TRBV2
J: TRBJ1-5
D: TRBD1
CDR3: ASSEGTGNQPQH

V: TRBV24-1
J: TRBJ2-3
D: TRBD1
CDR3: ATSDPGTGPMYTQY

V: TRBV11-1
J: TRBJ2-1
D: NA
CDR3: ASSFGGVYNEQF

V: TRBV30
J: TRBJ1-2
D: TRBD1
CDR3: AWNRGQDYGYT

V: TRBV20-1
J: TRBJ2-2
D: NA
CDR3: SARVTGELF

V: TRBV28
J: TRBJ2-7
D: NA
CDR3: ATLQRYEQY

V: TRBV5-1
J: TRBJ1-1
D: NA
CDR3: ASSSGLLGTEAF

V: TRBV15
J: TRBJ1-6
D: TRBD1
CDR3: ATSSRQGTLINSPLH

V: TRBV10-3
J: TRBJ1-2
D: NA
CDR3: AISEGQGYGYT

V: TRBV24-1
J: TRBJ1-5
D: NA
CDR3: ATSVGNSNQPQH

V: TRBV7-8
J: TRBJ1-5
D: NA
CDR3: ASSLARGHQPQH

V: TRBV29-1
J: TRBJ2-5
D: NA
CDR3: SVGQSYQETQY